Below, 9 T cell receptor beta chains from the same sample are listed, as sequenced in a study of post-analysis software for immune sequencing data. Study-level points and caveats: A handful of TRBV segments were significantly more frequent in patients than in controls. TRBV5-6, TRBV5-1 and TRBV20-1 were among these segments.

Included in the TCR beta cDNA libraries were unique molecular identifiers. Each CDR3 protein gets one entry after TCRdb re-called the PCR reads with MiXCR. Among 250,000 to 300,000 distinct CDR3 sequences listed, about 38% were seen once. These receptors lack a known antigen. Sequencing was carried out using blood. The source of these receptors is a girl aged 10 to 17 with multiple sclerosis.

The V gene is TRBV24-1, the J gene TRBJ2-2; the D gene is possibly TRBD1 (6 bases). V shed 5 bases and J shed 2 bases, with 14 bases lying between them. This CDR3 contains 16 residues. Germline values: CDR1 KGHDR, CDR2 SFDVKD. As DNA, the CDR3 is TGTGCCACCAGTGGAGGGGACACTCGCAACACCGGGGAGCTGTTTTTT. As protein: CATSGGDTRNTGELFF.

In this sample, this clonotype turned up many times. The chain recombines TRBV10-1 with TRBJ2-1; 7 bases fit TRBD2. With V trimmed by 3 bases and J by 3 bases, 5 bases remained unmatched. CDR3 length equals 15 residues. Germline V gene sequence: CDR1 WNHNN, CDR2 SYGVQD (reference sequence). As DNA, the CDR3 is TGCGCCAGCAGTGACAGCGGGGCGCTCTACAATGAGCAGTTCTTC. It translates to CASSDSGALYNEQFF.

This clonotype was counted many times. The chain uses TRBV15 and TRBJ2-3, with a weak D call TRBD2 (6 bases). The CDR3 sequence is 15 residues long. V was trimmed by 1 base and J by 1 base, leaving 9 bases between them. CDR1 and CDR2 from the germline V gene are LNHNV and YYDKDF (reference sequence). CDR3 amino acids: CATSRGSGGTDTQYF. The CDR3 DNA reads as TGTGCCACCAGCAGAGGGTCGGGGGGCACAGATACGCAGTATTTT.

The chain uses TRBV6-5 and TRBJ2-3, with D tentatively TRBD2 (5 bases). V was cut by 2 bases and J by 14 bases, with 14 bases left in between. CDR3 size: 12 residues. The germline V gene encodes CDR1 MNHEY and CDR2 SVGAGI. The CDR3 DNA follows: TGTGCCAGCAGTTACCCGACCGGGGAAATGTATTTT. This codes for CASSYPTGEMYF.

In regard to this clonotype: A much larger clone sits a single nucleotide away, making a read error possible. In nucleotides, the CDR3 is TGTGCCAGCAGCTGGCGGGACTTGGGGCTAGGGATGCAGTATTTT. The encoded protein is CASSWRDLGLGMQYF. The chain carries TRBV7-9 and TRBJ2-3, with TRBD2 as a possible D gene (6 bases). Germline V gene data show CDR1 as SEHNR and CDR2 as FQNEAQ (reference sequence). Deletions cut 4 bases from V and 11 bases from J, with 22 bases between. The CDR3 is 15 residues long.

The chain employs TRBV13 and TRBJ2-7; D may be TRBD2 (6 bases). The CDR3 totals 16 residues. Per the germline V gene, CDR1 is PRHDT and CDR2 is FYEKMQ (reference sequence). Trimming removed 3 bases from V and 4 bases from J, with 19 bases in between. CDR3 bases: TGTGCCAGCAGCTTCAAGTCGGGGACTGGGGAGTACGAGCAGTACTTC. It specifies CASSFKSGTGEYEQYF.

The chain combines TRBV30 with TRBJ1-2; a possible D gene is TRBD1 (6 bases). Germline CDR1 GTSNPN, CDR2 SVGIG (reference sequence). V lost 2 bases, J lost 8 bases, and 18 bases lay in between. The CDR3 has 14 residues. The CDR3: CAWSPGRGTGGYTF. For the CDR3, the DNA is TGTGCCTGGAGTCCTGGCAGGGGCACCGGGGGCTACACCTTC.

This clonotype was seen repeatedly, ten times or more. The rearrangement uses TRBV7-2 and TRBJ2-1; D unclear. The CDR3 extends over 14 amino acids. CDR1 is SGHTA, CDR2 FQGNSA, per germline. Trimming removed 5 bases from V and 2 bases from J, with 10 bases in between. The CDR3: CASSPAGTYNEQFF. In DNA, the CDR3 is TGTGCCAGCAGCCCCGCTGGTACCTACAATGAGCAGTTCTTC.

The sample holds many counts of this clonotype. V usage is TRBV5-1 and J usage is TRBJ2-3; possible D gene TRBD1, 6 bases. CDR1 and CDR2 (germline): SGHRS, YFSETQ. V lost 4 bases, J lost 1 base, and 16 bases lay in between. This CDR3 comprises 16 residues. The CDR3 reads CASSPYRVGGTDTQYF. Here the CDR3 DNA reads TGCGCCAGCAGCCCGTACAGGGTAGGGGGCACAGATACGCAGTATTTT. Full variable domain (missing parts from reference TRBV5-1 and TRBJ2-3): KAGVTQTPRYLIKTRGQQVTLSCSPISGHRSVSWYQQTPGQGLQFLFEYFSETQRNKGNFPGRFSGRQFSNSRSEMNVSTLELGDSALYLCASSPYRVGGTDTQYFGPGTRLTVL.